These T cell receptor beta chains were read from a single sample in a study of cytomegalovirus exposure and HLA in healthy donors. The data were produced by immunoSEQ multiplex PCR, yet TCRdb's version contains in-frame clones alone and is incomplete. The sample has about 140,000 clones, over 60% seen once. Sequences were obtained from PBMCs. All receptors derive from a female donor in good health and CMV-seropositive. Each CDR3 is given with its conserved first and last residue. The order of the fields is V gene, clone size, D gene, J gene, CDR3 protein, CDR3 DNA. A D gene is named only where the DNA matches it firmly. The listing skips clone size in some rows; elsewhere it reads once, few, many or a size class.

TRBV9,-,TRBD1,TRBJ1-6,CASSGYSGTDNSPLHF,TGTGCCAGCAGCGGCTACTCCGGGACAGATAATTCACCCCTCCACTTT
TRBV18,-,TRBD1,TRBJ2-4,CASSPPETGHIQYF,TGTGCCAGCTCACCACCGGAGACAGGGCACATTCAGTACTTC
TRBV6-1,few,-,TRBJ1-2,CASRPLLTGRYGYTF,TGTGCCAGCAGACCGCTCCTGACAGGACGCTATGGCTACACCTTC
TRBV11-2,-,TRBD2,TRBJ2-2,CASSLELAGGAGELFF,TGTGCCAGCAGCTTAGAACTAGCGGGAGGGGCGGGGGAGCTGTTTTTT
TRBV6-5,-,-,TRBJ1-3,CASSYEGDSGNTIYF,TGTGCCAGCAGTTACGAGGGAGACTCTGGAAACACCATATATTTT
TRBV29-1,-,TRBD2,TRBJ2-5,CSVELGGRAGQETQYF,TGCAGCGTTGAATTGGGAGGGAGGGCCGGGCAAGAGACCCAGTACTTC
TRBV29-1,-,TRBD2,TRBJ2-2,CSVEISGGATGELFF,TGCAGCGTTGAAATAAGCGGGGGGGCCACCGGGGAGCTGTTTTTT
TRBV7-9,few,-,TRBJ1-1,CASSLVSGANTEAFF,TGTGCCAGCAGCTTAGTTTCAGGGGCCAACACTGAAGCTTTCTTT
TRBV11-2,-,TRBD2,TRBJ2-1,CASSLEGGGEQFF,TGTGCCAGCAGCTTAGAGGGGGGGGGTGAGCAGTTCTTC
TRBV6-5,-,-,TRBJ2-5,CASSLPSSSVQYF,TGTGCCAGCAGTCTTCCTTCCTCGTCCGTCCAGTACTTC
TRBV28,few,-,TRBJ1-6,CASSLWGGRGSSYNSPLHF,TGTGCCAGCAGTTTGTGGGGTGGGCGGGGGAGCTCCTATAATTCACCCCTCCACTTT
TRBV13,-,TRBD1,TRBJ1-1,CASSLSGQAIGMNTEAFF,TGTGCCAGCAGCCTCTCGGGACAGGCCATTGGAATGAACACTGAAGCTTTCTTT
TRBV28,-,TRBD2,TRBJ2-4,CASSPGGGRNIQYF,TGTGCCAGCAGCCCCGGGGGGGGCAGGAACATTCAGTACTTC
TRBV6-1,-,-,TRBJ1-3,CASADYSDGNTIYF,TGTGCCAGCGCTGACTACAGCGATGGAAACACCATATATTTT
TRBV28,-,TRBD1,TRBJ2-6,CASTGVAGANVLTF,TGTGCCAGTACAGGGGTCGCCGGGGCCAACGTCCTGACTTTC
TRBV11-3,few,TRBD2,TRBJ2-1,CASSLSGGDGYNEQFF,TGTGCCAGCAGCTTATCTGGGGGGGATGGTTACAATGAGCAGTTCTTC
TRBV5-1,few,-,TRBJ2-2,CASSLVGTGELFF,TGCGCCAGCAGCTTGGTCGGGACCGGGGAGCTGTTTTTT
TRBV6-4,-,-,TRBJ1-1,CASTQTGNTEAFF,TGTGCCAGCACTCAGACAGGGAACACTGAAGCTTTCTTT
TRBV19,-,-,TRBJ2-5,CASSMRGGLETQYF,TGTGCCAGTAGTATGCGGGGAGGTCTAGAGACCCAGTACTTC
TRBV2,-,-,TRBJ1-2,CASSEAEADGYTF,TGTGCCAGCAGTGAAGCGGAGGCGGATGGCTACACCTTC
TRBV15,-,-,TRBJ2-4,CATSRGLAAGIQYF,TGTGCCACCAGCAGAGGGCTAGCTGCGGGCATTCAGTACTTC
TRBV6-1,-,TRBD1,TRBJ2-6,CASSEGWGQGYSGANVLTF,TGTGCCAGCAGTGAAGGTTGGGGACAGGGGTACTCTGGGGCCAACGTCCTGACTTTC
TRBV19,once,-,TRBJ1-2,CASLSQGYGYTF,TGTGCCAGTCTCTCCCAGGGCTATGGCTACACCTTC
TRBV30,-,TRBD1,TRBJ2-2,CAWSPGTGYTGELFF,TGTGCCTGGAGTCCCGGGACAGGGTACACCGGGGAGCTGTTTTTT
TRBV27,-,TRBD1,TRBJ1-2,CASSLDRGLLGYTF,TGTGCCAGCAGTTTAGACAGGGGGCTTTTGGGCTACACCTTC
TRBV11-2,-,-,TRBJ2-5,CASSWGGLEETQYF,TGTGCCAGCAGCTGGGGGGGCTTGGAAGAGACCCAGTACTTC
TRBV28,few,TRBD2,TRBJ2-7,CASSLGGSSYEQYF,TGTGCCAGCAGCCTGGGGGGGAGCTCCTACGAGCAGTACTTC
TRBV5-4,-,-,TRBJ2-1,CASSLGGGGTPLHNEQFF,TGTGCCAGCAGCTTGGGGGGGGGCGGGACCCCCCTGCACAATGAGCAGTTCTTC
TRBV5-1,-,-,TRBJ2-5,CASKFSYNAARETQYF,TGCGCCAGCAAATTTTCTTATAATGCCGCTAGGGAGACCCAGTACTTC